The sequence of this T cell receptor (beta chain) was determined in a study of PD-L1 blockade in urothelial cancer. Study-wide background: Atezolizumab, begun by patients around 2014, was given at 1,200 mg intravenously every 3 weeks.

Method: immunoSEQ multiplex PCR; TCRdb's copy keeps in-frame clones and lacks some. The table has some 45,000 clones, around 82% seen once; the top ten hold under 20%. Study-wide findings and caveats: Having blood TCR clonality under the median before treatment predicted better survival.

As to time point: pretreatment peripheral blood. Of note for this clone: Its antigen is still unknown.

The source material was PBMCs, sampled around atezolizumab (anti-PD-L1) treatment. This TCR came from a man between 60 and 75 years old with urothelial cancer.

The CDR3 DNA is TGTGCCAGCAGCGTGGGACAGGGCGGGGAAAAACTGTTTTTT. It encodes CASSVGQGGEKLFF. J is TRBJ1-4 and V is TRBV2; 9 bases fit TRBD1. From germline, CDR1 is SNHLY and CDR2 FYNNEI. The CDR3 length is 14 residues. J lost 8 bases, V lost 6 bases, and 7 bases had no gene match.